These T cell receptor beta chains were read from a single sample in a study of T cells in narcolepsy. The protocol was immunoSEQ multiplex PCR, while the TCRdb copy is restricted to in-frame clones and leaves out a portion. The sample shows approximately 10,000 clones, 94% of them seen only once. The sequenced material came from CD45RA- memory CD4+ T cells from PBMCs. The receptor set was obtained from a human donor with narcolepsy. Both conserved end residues are part of each CDR3. Fields, in order: V gene, D gene, J gene, CDR3 length, clone size, CDR3 protein, CDR3 DNA. The D gene is left open where the match is weak. For some rows the clone size is stated as once, few or many, or as a class when expanded; others skip it.

TRBV29-1	-	TRBJ1-5	12	-	CSVGARDQPQHF	TGCAGCGTTGGGGCACGCGATCAGCCCCAGCATTTT
TRBV7-6	-	TRBJ2-1	13	-	CASSLEKGSRRFF	TGTGCCAGCAGCTTAGAGAAGGGGTCTCGGAGGTTCTTC
TRBV29-1	TRBD1	TRBJ1-4	16	-	CSVEVVGQGSNEKLFF	TGCAGCGTTGAAGTAGTGGGACAGGGTTCTAATGAAAAACTGTTTTTT
TRBV7-3	TRBD1	TRBJ1-2	15	-	CASSNDRANGYGYTF	TGTGCCAGCAGCAATGACAGGGCCAATGGCTATGGCTACACCTTC
TRBV5-1	-	TRBJ2-3	15	-	CASRPLTSTVGTQYF	TGCGCCAGCCGCCCCCTTACCAGTACCGTGGGTACGCAGTATTTT
TRBV11-2	-	TRBJ1-2	12	-	CASKGANYGYTF	TGTGCCAGCAAAGGAGCTAACTATGGCTACACCTTC
TRBV18	-	TRBJ2-1	15	-	CASSPPAGTPDQQFF	TGTGCCAGCTCACCACCGGCGGGCACCCCAGACCAGCAGTTCTTC
TRBV6-6	-	TRBJ1-1	13	-	CASRPRTDTEAFF	TGTGCCAGCAGGCCTAGGACAGACACTGAAGCTTTCTTT
TRBV5-1	-	TRBJ2-7	15	-	CASSLDRTLAYEQYF	TGCGCCAGCAGCTTGGATCGGACACTAGCCTACGAGCAGTACTTC
TRBV5-1	-	TRBJ2-3	15	-	CASRRGAPGTDTQYF	TGCGCCAGCCGACGGGGGGCGCCCGGCACAGATACGCAGTATTTT
TRBV7-8	-	TRBJ2-3	13	-	CASSLAYRDTQYF	TGTGCCAGCAGCTTAGCGTACCGAGATACGCAGTATTTT
TRBV19	-	TRBJ2-1	15	-	CASSIDPDHYNEQFF	TGTGCCAGTAGTATAGATCCGGACCACTACAATGAGCAGTTCTTC
TRBV4-1	-	TRBJ1-2	14	-	CASSQVGLGYGYTF	TGCGCCAGCAGCCAAGTTGGGTTGGGCTATGGCTACACCTTC
TRBV29-1	-	TRBJ2-2	14	-	CSAPLQGGTGELFF	TGCAGCGCCCCCCTACAGGGTGGCACCGGGGAGCTGTTTTTT
TRBV7-3	TRBD1	TRBJ1-2	14	once	CASSAGTGGDGYTF	TGTGCCAGCAGCGCCGGGACAGGGGGCGACGGCTACACCTTC
TRBV27	-	TRBJ2-6	13	-	CASSSVWANVLTF	TGTGCCAGCAGTTCCGTCTGGGCCAACGTCCTGACTTTC
TRBV7-8	TRBD2	TRBJ2-3	15	-	CASSLGGGGADTQYF	TGTGCCAGCAGCTTAGGGGGCGGGGGGGCAGATACGCAGTATTTT
TRBV28	-	TRBJ1-3	15	-	CASSFAGISGNTIYF	TGTGCCAGCAGTTTCGCAGGGATCTCTGGAAACACCATATATTTT
TRBV7-2	-	TRBJ2-5	14	-	CASSPPPGRETQYF	TGTGCCAGCAGCCCCCCCCCTGGTAGGGAGACCCAGTACTTC
TRBV18	-	TRBJ2-1	15	-	CASSPPGLAYNEQFF	TGTGCCAGCTCACCACCCGGGCTAGCTTACAATGAGCAGTTCTTC
TRBV7-3	-	TRBJ2-3	13	-	CASSFTVKDTQYF	TGTGCCAGCAGCTTCACTGTAAAAGATACGCAGTATTTT
TRBV30	-	TRBJ2-7	15	-	CAWSNEAVGAYEQYF	TGTGCCTGGAGTAACGAGGCAGTGGGAGCCTACGAGCAGTACTTC
TRBV6-1	-	TRBJ1-2	14	-	CASTTDADTSGYTF	TGTGCCAGCACTACAGATGCGGACACAAGTGGCTACACCTTC
TRBV27	-	TRBJ1-4	14	-	CASSSGNVDEKLFF	TGTGCCAGCAGTTCCGGTAACGTGGATGAAAAACTGTTTTTT
TRBV15	TRBD1	TRBJ2-7	14	-	CATRNRQGAREQYF	TGTGCCACCAGAAACAGACAGGGAGCAAGGGAGCAGTACTTC
TRBV7-6	TRBD1	TRBJ2-3	15	-	CASSLRTGGSDTQYF	TGTGCCAGCAGCTTACGGACAGGGGGATCTGATACGCAGTATTTT
TRBV30	-	TRBJ1-1	13	once	CAWMKGDEREAFF	TGTGCCTGGATGAAGGGGGATGAGAGGGAAGCTTTCTTT
TRBV9	TRBD2	TRBJ2-7	16	-	CASSPRGLAETYEQYF	TGTGCCAGCAGCCCCCGGGGACTAGCGGAGACCTACGAGCAGTACTTC
TRBV18	-	TRBJ2-1	14	-	CASSPNQGGNEQFF	TGTGCCAGCTCACCCAATCAGGGGGGGAATGAGCAGTTCTTC
TRBV28	TRBD2	TRBJ2-7	14	-	CASRPSGDYSEQYF	TGTGCCAGCAGACCTAGCGGAGACTACAGCGAGCAGTACTTC
TRBV9	-	TRBJ2-7	15	-	CASSAAGQSSYEQYF	TGTGCCAGCAGCGCCGCAGGGCAATCTTCCTACGAGCAGTACTTC
TRBV27	-	TRBJ2-7	16	once	CASSSTRSRRPYEQYF	TGTGCCAGCAGTTCAACGCGGAGTCGAAGACCCTACGAGCAGTACTTC
TRBV11-2	TRBD1	TRBJ2-5	14	-	CASSQTGFQETQYF	TGTGCCAGCAGCCAGACAGGGTTCCAAGAGACCCAGTACTTC
TRBV11-1	TRBD1	TRBJ2-6	16	-	CASSRYGTAGANVLTF	TGTGCCAGCAGCAGATACGGGACAGCTGGGGCCAACGTCCTGACTTTC
TRBV10-1	-	TRBJ2-2	11	-	CASRGPGELFF	TGCGCCAGCAGGGGGCCCGGGGAGCTGTTTTTT
TRBV23-1	-	TRBJ1-1	19	-	CASRRTRGLSRVMNTEAFF	TGCGCCAGCAGGAGGACTCGCGGGCTCTCCCGAGTCATGAACACTGAAGCTTTCTTT
TRBV5-1	-	TRBJ2-3	13	-	CASSASSTDTQYF	TGCGCCAGCAGCGCATCTAGCACAGATACGCAGTATTTT
TRBV19	-	TRBJ1-2	16	once	CASSPQGGGIQYGYTF	TGTGCCAGTAGCCCTCAAGGGGGGGGCATTCAATATGGCTACACCTTC